This T cell receptor (beta chain) was captured in a study of T cell responses to AZD1222 COVID-19 vaccine. As regards this clone: Its antigen is unidentified.

General observations from the study: An increase in Spike-specific TCR breadth and depth was observed after two AZD1222 doses. Baseline antibody screening turned up just a handful of seropositive AZD1222 recipients. Sampled repertoires all dated from after the peak T cell response. In a largely white British group with more females than males, clonal diversity was possibly underestimated.

Trimming took off 1 base at V and 5 bases at J, with 14 bases between the two ends. Germline CDR1 reads LGHNA; CDR2 reads YSLEER. The CDR3 loop spans 15 amino acids. The method was immunoSEQ multiplex PCR; TCRdb's version includes in-frame clones alone and lacks a portion of them. This sample has more than 120,000 clones, with roughly 89% found just once. The source was peripheral blood, collected 28 days after the second AZD1222 dose. The receptor's source is an adult who received the AZD1222 COVID-19 vaccine. The V gene is TRBV4-3, the J gene TRBJ1-1, with D perhaps TRBD1 (5 bases). In nucleotides, the CDR3 is TGCGCCAGCAGCCAAGTGTCCACAGGCGGAACTGAAGCTTTCTTT. Translating it yields CASSQVSTGGTEAFF.